The rows below give T cell receptor beta chains drawn from one sample of a study of blood T cells in healthy people across ages. TCRdb fed the 5' RACE reads into MiXCR, producing one record per CDR3 protein. Counted here are 850,000 to 1,000,000 distinct CDR3 sequences, 51% occurring once; the ten biggest clones make up 20% to 25%. What was sequenced was blood. The receptors were gathered from a woman aged 55-69 years in good health. The CDR3 runs from the conserved cysteine through the conserved F or W. Fields, in order: clone size, J gene, V gene, D gene, CDR3 DNA, CDR3 protein. D genes are given only for firm matches. The size field is filled for only some rows; it gives once, few, many or a size class.

once	TRBJ2-1	TRBV29-1	TRBD2	TGCAGCGTTTACGGGGGGGTTTCCTACAATGAGCAGTTCTTC	CSVYGGVSYNEQFF
few	TRBJ2-7	TRBV3-1	TRBD1	TGTGCCAGCAGCCAATTTATAGTCCGGCGGACAGGGAATTTCTACGAGCAGTACTTC	CASSQFIVRRTGNFYEQYF
NA	TRBJ2-1	TRBV7-2	NA	TGTGCCAGCAGCTTAGAACTAGGGAAACAGCGGAAGCAGTTCTTC	CASSLELGKQRKQFF
NA	TRBJ2-1	TRBV27	NA	TGTGCCACCTGGACTGGAGAGGGGAATGAGCAGTTCTTC	CATWTGEGNEQFF
NA	TRBJ2-1	TRBV7-8	NA	TGTGCCAGCACCCAGCGGAGAAATGAGCAGTTCTTC	CASTQRRNEQFF
few	TRBJ2-1	TRBV20-1	NA	TGCAGTGCTAGGAGATTTGGGCCCTCCTCCTACAATGAGCAGTTCTTC	CSARRFGPSSYNEQFF
NA	TRBJ2-3	TRBV6-6	TRBD2	TGTGCCAGCAGTTACGGGCTAGCGGAGACAGATACGCAGTATTTT	CASSYGLAETDTQYF
few	TRBJ2-7	TRBV7-2	NA	TGTGCCAGCAGCCATGGACAAGACTACGAGCAGTACTTC	CASSHGQDYEQYF
few	TRBJ2-7	TRBV28	TRBD1	TGTGCCAGCAGGGGACAGGGGAAAACGGCTAGCGGCTACGAGCAGTACTTC	CASRGQGKTASGYEQYF
NA	TRBJ1-6	TRBV4-2	NA	TGTGCCAGCAGCCAAGATTCTTTTTCACCCCTCCACTTT	CASSQDSFSPLHF
NA	TRBJ2-3	TRBV7-2	NA	TGTGCCAGCAGCTCCCTAGGGTGGGCAGGCAGAGATACGCAGTATTTT	CASSSLGWAGRDTQYF
NA	TRBJ2-2	TRBV27	NA	TGTGCCAGCGGGGGACGAATGAACACCGGGGAGCTGTTTTTT	CASGGRMNTGELFF
few	TRBJ2-5	TRBV4-1	TRBD2	TGCGCCAGCAGCCAAGATGAGGGACTACCAAAAGAGACCCAGTACTTC	CASSQDEGLPKETQYF
NA	TRBJ2-6	TRBV21-1	NA	TGTGTAGGGGAATGCAGGGGAAACTCTGGGGCCAACGTCCTGACTTTC	CVGECRGNSGANVLTF
NA	TRBJ2-1	TRBV29-1	TRBD2	TGCAGCGTTGAGGTTAGCGGGAGTAGTTCCTACAATGAGCAGTTCTTC	CSVEVSGSSSYNEQFF
NA	TRBJ2-5	TRBV5-5	NA	TGTGCCAGCAGCTTGGGTTTGGAATACCAAGAGACCCAGTACTTC	CASSLGLEYQETQYF